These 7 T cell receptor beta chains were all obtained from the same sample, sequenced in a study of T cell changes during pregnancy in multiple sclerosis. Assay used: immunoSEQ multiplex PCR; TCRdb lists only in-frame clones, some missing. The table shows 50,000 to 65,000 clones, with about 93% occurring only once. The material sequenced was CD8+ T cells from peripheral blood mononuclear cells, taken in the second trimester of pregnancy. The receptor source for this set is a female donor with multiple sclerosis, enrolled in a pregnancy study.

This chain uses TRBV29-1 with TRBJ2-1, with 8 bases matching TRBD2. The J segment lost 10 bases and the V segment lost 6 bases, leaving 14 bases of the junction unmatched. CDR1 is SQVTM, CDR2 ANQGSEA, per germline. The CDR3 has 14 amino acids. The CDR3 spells CSVPLAVGGGEQFF. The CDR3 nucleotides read TGCAGCGTCCCGCTAGCGGTCGGGGGGGGCGAGCAGTTCTTC.

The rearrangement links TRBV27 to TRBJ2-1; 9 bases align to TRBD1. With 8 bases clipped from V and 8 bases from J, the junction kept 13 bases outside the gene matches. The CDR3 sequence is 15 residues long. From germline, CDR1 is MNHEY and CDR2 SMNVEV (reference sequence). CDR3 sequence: CASLMATGGMDEQFF. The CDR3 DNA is TGTGCCAGCCTTATGGCGACAGGGGGTATGGATGAGCAGTTCTTC.

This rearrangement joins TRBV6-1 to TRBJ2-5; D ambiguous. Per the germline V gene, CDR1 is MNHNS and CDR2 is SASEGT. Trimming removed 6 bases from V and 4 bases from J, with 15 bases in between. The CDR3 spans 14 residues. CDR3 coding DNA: TGTGCCAGCAGGGCCATACCGCGAGGAGAGACCCAGTACTTC. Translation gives CASRAIPRGETQYF.

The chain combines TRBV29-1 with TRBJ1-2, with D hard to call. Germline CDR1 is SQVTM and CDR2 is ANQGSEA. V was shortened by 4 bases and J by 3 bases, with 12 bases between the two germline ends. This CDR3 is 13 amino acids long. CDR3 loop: CSVAEPLDYGYTF. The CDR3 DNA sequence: TGCAGCGTTGCGGAGCCTCTGGACTATGGCTACACCTTC.

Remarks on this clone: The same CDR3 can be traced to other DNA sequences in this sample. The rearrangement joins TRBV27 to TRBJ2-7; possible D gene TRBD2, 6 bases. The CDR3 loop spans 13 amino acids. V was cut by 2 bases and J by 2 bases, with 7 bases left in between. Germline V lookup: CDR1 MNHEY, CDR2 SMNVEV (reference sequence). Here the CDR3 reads CASSLGGTYEQYF. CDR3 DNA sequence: TGTGCCAGCAGTTTAGGAGGGACCTACGAGCAGTACTTC.

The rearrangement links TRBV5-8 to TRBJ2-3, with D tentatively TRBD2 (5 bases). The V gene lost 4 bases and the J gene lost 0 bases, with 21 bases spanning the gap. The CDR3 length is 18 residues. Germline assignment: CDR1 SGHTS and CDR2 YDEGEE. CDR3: CASSPHHGDSDSTDTQYF. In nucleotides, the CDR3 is TGTGCCAGCAGCCCTCACCACGGGGATAGCGATAGCACAGATACGCAGTATTTT.

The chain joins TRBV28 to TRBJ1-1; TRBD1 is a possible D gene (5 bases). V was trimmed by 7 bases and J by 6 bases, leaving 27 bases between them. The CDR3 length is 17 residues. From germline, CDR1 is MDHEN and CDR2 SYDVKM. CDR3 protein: CASTQLPDSTVNAEAFF. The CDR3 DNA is TGTGCCAGCACCCAACTCCCTGACAGTACGGTAAACGCTGAAGCTTTCTTT.